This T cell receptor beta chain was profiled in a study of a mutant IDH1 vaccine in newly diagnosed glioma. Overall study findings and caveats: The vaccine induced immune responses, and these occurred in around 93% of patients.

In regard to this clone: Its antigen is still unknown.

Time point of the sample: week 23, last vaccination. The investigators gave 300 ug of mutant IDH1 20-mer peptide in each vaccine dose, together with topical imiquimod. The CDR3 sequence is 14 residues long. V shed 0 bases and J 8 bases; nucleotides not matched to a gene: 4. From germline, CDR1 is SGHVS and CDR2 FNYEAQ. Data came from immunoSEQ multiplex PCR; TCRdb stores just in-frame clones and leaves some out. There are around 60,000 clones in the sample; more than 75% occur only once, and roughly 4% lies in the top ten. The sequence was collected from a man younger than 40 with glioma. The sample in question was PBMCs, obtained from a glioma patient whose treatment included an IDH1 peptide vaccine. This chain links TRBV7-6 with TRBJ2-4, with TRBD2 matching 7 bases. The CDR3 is CASSLAGGFDIQYF. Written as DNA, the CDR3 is TGTGCCAGCAGCTTAGCGGGGGGGTTTGACATTCAGTACTTC. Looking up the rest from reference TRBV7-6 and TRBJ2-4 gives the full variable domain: GAGVSQSPRYKVTKRGQDVALRCDPISGHVSLYWYRQALGQGPEFLTYFNYEAQQDKSGLPNDRFSAERPEGSISTLTIQRTEQRDSAMYRCASSLAGGFDIQYFGAGTRLSVL.